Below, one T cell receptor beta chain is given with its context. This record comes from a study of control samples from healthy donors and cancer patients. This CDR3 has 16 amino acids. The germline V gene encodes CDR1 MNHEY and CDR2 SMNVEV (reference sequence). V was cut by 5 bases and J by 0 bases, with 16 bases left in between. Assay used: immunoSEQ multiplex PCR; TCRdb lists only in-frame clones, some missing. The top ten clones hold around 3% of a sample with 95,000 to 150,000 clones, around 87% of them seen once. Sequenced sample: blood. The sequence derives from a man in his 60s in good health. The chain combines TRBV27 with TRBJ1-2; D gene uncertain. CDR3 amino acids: CASSPLTSPTNYGYTF. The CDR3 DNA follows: TGTGCCAGCAGTCCTCTGACATCTCCCACTAACTATGGCTACACCTTC.